The present T cell receptor (beta chain) was sequenced within a study of blood T cell repertoires in COVID-19. Study overall: Sample material is recorded as cDNA or gDNA derived from T cells, B-cell-depleted T cells, or PBMCs.

Produced via immunoSEQ multiplex PCR; TCRdb's table is partial and in-frame only. The table includes roughly 90,000 clones, about nine tenths detected once. The sequenced sample was peripheral blood. The receptor was isolated from a human donor with active COVID-19. The donor label of this sample is uncertain.

The CDR3 loop reads CASSLDRAGTGELFF. The CDR3 region has the DNA TGCGCCAGCAGCTTGGACAGGGCTGGAACCGGGGAGCTGTTTTTT. The chain is built from TRBV5-1 and TRBJ2-2; D may be TRBD1 (6 bases). Per the germline V gene, CDR1 is SGHRS and CDR2 is YFSETQ. The V and J ends lost 0 bases and 5 bases respectively, with 11 bases between them. The CDR3 length is 15 residues.